This T cell receptor beta chain was found in a study of read filtering for tumor transcriptome and immune sequencing. From roughly 390 ng of RNA, a library with molecular barcoded alpha/delta and beta/gamma adaptors was made. TCRdb reanalysed the reads using MiXCR and keeps one entry per CDR3 protein. Here the sample spans about 130,000 distinct CDR3 sequences, under 15% being singletons. This clonotype has just a few counts. What it binds is not known. Study-level results: Single-read clonotypes: roughly 86% of IR-seq clonotypes (roughly 4% of reads), 65% to 75% of RNA-seq clonotypes (approximately 49% of reads). Without single-read clonotypes, shared clonotype proportions correlated more between IR-seq and RNA-seq.

This receptor was identified in a donor aged 40 or older with multiple myeloma. Sequenced: a population of CD138-negative cells sorted from bone marrow.

The DNA of the CDR3 is TGCGCCAGCACTCAGGACAGGTCGAGCACCGGGGAGCTGTTTTTT. Translation gives CASTQDRSSTGELFF. The chain joins TRBV5-1 to TRBJ2-2; 7 bases agree with TRBD1. Unmatched junction bases numbered 9, after V lost 6 bases and J lost 4 bases. Germline V CDR1 and CDR2: SGHRS, YFSETQ. The CDR3 sequence is 15 residues long.